This T cell receptor (beta chain) was recovered during a study of CD8 T cells in Susac syndrome. Random hexamers were used to reverse transcribe the RNA input (roughly 0.5 to 1 ug). TCRdb re-derived calls from the immunoSEQ multiplex PCR reads in MiXCR, one entry per CDR3 protein. The sample lists 250,000 to 300,000 distinct CDR3 sequences; 89% were seen once. This CDR3 has 12 residues. The germline V and J ends were trimmed by 3 bases and 7 bases, with 10 bases remaining between them. CDR1 SGHNT and CDR2 YYREEE come from the germline V gene (reference sequence). V usage is TRBV5-4 and J usage is TRBJ1-1; D gene ambiguous. The specimen sequenced was CD8+ T cells from PBMCs. The clonotype comes from a human donor with multiple sclerosis. The CDR3 DNA reads as TGTGCCAGCAGCTGGTCCGGCGTTGAAGCTTTCTTT. Translated: CASSWSGVEAFF.